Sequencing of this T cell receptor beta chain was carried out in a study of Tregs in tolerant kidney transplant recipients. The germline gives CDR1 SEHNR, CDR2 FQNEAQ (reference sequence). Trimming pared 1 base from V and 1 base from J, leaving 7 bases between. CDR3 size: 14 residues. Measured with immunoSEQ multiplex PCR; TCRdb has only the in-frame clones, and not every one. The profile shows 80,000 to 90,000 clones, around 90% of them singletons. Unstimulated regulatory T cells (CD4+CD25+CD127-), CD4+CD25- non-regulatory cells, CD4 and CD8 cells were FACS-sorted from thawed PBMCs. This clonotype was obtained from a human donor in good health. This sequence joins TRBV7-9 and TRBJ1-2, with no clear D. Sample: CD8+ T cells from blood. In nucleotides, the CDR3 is TGTGCCAGCAGCTTAGGGACCGATAACTATGGCTACACCTTC. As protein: CASSLGTDNYGYTF.